This T cell receptor beta chain derives from a study of cytomegalovirus exposure and HLA in healthy donors. Assay used: immunoSEQ multiplex PCR; TCRdb lists only in-frame clones, some missing. The sample holds about 240,000 clones, more than 75% seen once. Sequencing input: PBMCs. This TCR was recovered from a woman aged 30 to 39 in good health and CMV-seropositive.

The CDR3 DNA follows: TGTGCCAGCAGAACGAACGCCGGGAACCAGTACTTC. It translates to CASRTNAGNQYF. The chain carries TRBV6-1 and TRBJ2-7; TRBD2 is a possible D gene (5 bases). Germline CDR1 reads MNHNS; CDR2 reads SASEGT. The CDR3 totals 12 residues. V lost 6 bases to trimming and J lost 10 bases, with 16 bases between them.